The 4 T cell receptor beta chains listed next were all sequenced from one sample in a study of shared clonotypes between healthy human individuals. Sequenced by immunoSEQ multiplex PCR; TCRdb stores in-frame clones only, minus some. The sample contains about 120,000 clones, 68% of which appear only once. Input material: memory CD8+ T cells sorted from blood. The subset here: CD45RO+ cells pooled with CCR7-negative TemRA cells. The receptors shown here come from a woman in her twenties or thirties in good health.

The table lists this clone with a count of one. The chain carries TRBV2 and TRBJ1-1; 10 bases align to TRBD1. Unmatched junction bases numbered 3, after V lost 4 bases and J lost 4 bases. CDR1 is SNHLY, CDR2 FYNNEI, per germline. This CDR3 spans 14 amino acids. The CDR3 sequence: CASSARDRGTEAFF. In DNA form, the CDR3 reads TGTGCCAGCAGTGCCCGGGACAGGGGCACTGAAGCTTTCTTT.

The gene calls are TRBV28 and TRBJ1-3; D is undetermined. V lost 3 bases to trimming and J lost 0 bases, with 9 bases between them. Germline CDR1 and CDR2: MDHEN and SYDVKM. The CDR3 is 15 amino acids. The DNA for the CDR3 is TGTGCCAGCAGTTTGGGGAGTCGCTCTGGAAACACCATATATTTT. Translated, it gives CASSLGSRSGNTIYF.

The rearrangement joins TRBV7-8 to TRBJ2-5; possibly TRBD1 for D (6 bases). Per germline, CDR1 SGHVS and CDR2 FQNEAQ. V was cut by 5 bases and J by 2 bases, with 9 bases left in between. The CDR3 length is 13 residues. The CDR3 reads CASSPDRQETQYF. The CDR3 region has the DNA TGTGCCAGCAGCCCCGACAGGCAAGAGACCCAGTACTTC.

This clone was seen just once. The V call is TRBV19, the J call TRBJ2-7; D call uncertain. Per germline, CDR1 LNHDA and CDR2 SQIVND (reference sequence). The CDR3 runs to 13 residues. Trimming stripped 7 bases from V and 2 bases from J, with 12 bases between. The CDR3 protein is CASNQDPAYEQYF. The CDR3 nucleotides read TGTGCCAGTAACCAAGACCCCGCCTACGAGCAGTACTTC. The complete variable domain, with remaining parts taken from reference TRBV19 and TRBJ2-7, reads DGGITQSPKYLFRKEGQNVTLSCEQNLNHDAMYWYRQDPGQGLRLIYYSQIVNDFQKGDIAEGYSVSREKKESFPLTVTSAQKNPTAFYLCASNQDPAYEQYFGPGTRLTVT.